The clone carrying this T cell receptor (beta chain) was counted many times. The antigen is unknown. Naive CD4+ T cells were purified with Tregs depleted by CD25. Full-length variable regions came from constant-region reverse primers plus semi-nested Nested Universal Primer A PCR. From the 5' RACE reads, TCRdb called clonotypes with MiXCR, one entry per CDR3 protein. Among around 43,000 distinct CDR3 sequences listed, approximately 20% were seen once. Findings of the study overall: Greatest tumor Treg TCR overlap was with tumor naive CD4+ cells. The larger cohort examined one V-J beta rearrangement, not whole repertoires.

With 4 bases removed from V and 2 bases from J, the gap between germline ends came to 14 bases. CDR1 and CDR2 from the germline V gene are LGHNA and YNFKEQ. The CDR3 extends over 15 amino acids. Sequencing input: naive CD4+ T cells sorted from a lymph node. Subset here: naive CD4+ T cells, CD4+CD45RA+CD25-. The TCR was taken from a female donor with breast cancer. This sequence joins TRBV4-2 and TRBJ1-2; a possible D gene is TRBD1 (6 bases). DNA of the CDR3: TGTGCCAGCAGCCGCAGACAGGCCTCCAACTATGGCTACACCTTC. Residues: CASSRRQASNYGYTF.